The TCR beta chain under discussion was sequenced for a study of tumor-infiltrating lymphocytes in oesophageal squamous cell carcinoma. TCRdb redid the calling of the PCR reads with MiXCR, one entry per CDR3 protein. The data contain 10,000 to 15,000 distinct CDR3 sequences, about 50% of them singletons. This clonotype originated in a male donor with esophageal squamous cell carcinoma. Sequencing used esophageal tumor tissue.

The DNA of the CDR3 is TGTGCCATCAGTGGGACACTGAGGAGCACAGATACGCAGTATTTT. Encoded protein: CAISGTLRSTDTQYF. The chain is built from TRBV10-3 and TRBJ2-3; D is possibly TRBD1 (5 bases). The ends were cut back, 4 bases at V and 0 bases at J, with 11 bases in the middle. There are 15 residues in the CDR3. CDR1 is ENHRY, CDR2 SYGVKD, per germline.